What follows are 20 T cell receptor beta chains derived from one specimen sequenced in a study of blood T cell repertoires in COVID-19. Sequencing used immunoSEQ multiplex PCR; TCRdb keeps in-frame clones, though not all of them. Among about 380,000 clones listed, approximately 80% were seen once. The source material was peripheral blood. The receptors originated from a human donor with acute or convalescent COVID-19. The donor label of this sample is uncertain.

In the case of this clone: In the same sample, other DNA sequences code for this CDR3. V gene TRBV27 combines with J gene TRBJ1-2; D remains unclear. From germline, CDR1 is MNHEY and CDR2 SMNVEV (reference sequence). CDR3 length: 13 amino acids. Trimming removed 3 bases at V and 1 base at J, with 6 bases between. CDR3 in DNA: TGTGCCAGCAGTTTCTCCGGTAACTATGGCTACACCTTC. Translation: CASSFSGNYGYTF.

The rearrangement joins TRBV6-5 to TRBJ1-2, with D perhaps TRBD1 (6 bases). The germline V gene has CDR1 MNHEY and CDR2 SVGAGI. Trimming stripped 10 bases from V and 7 bases from J, with 16 bases between. This CDR3 region has 12 residues. CDR3 region: CATSGQSAGYTF. CDR3 sequence (DNA): TGTGCCACTTCCGGACAGAGCGCTGGCTACACCTTC.

This rearrangement joins TRBV30 to TRBJ1-4; 7 positions agree with TRBD1. The CDR3 extends over 15 amino acids. The trim removed 3 bases at V and 3 bases at J, leaving 7 bases unmatched. Germline-derived CDR1 and CDR2 are GTSNPN and SVGIG (reference sequence). The CDR3 reads CAWSDFGTANEKLFF. For the CDR3, the DNA is TGTGCCTGGAGCGACTTCGGGACAGCTAATGAAAAACTGTTTTTT.

This clone was seen only a few times. The rearrangement links TRBV12-3 or TRBV12-4 to TRBJ2-7, with a possible D match to TRBD2 (5 bases). Trimming took 7 bases from V and 3 from J, leaving 13 bases between them. CDR3 length: 13 residues. CDR3 sequence (DNA): TGTGCCAGCAATACCGGGATTCACTACGAGCAGTACTTC. Its protein product is CASNTGIHYEQYF.

The V gene is TRBV5-5, the J gene TRBJ2-7; 7 bases align to TRBD1. The CDR3 loop spans 14 amino acids. Germline trimming cut 3 bases from V and 2 bases from J; bases unmatched to any gene: 5. Germline-derived CDR1 and CDR2 are SGHKS and YYEKEE (reference sequence). Here the CDR3 reads CASSSWTGAYEQYF. CDR3 sequence (DNA): TGTGCCAGCAGCTCGTGGACAGGCGCCTACGAGCAGTACTTC.

The rearrangement joins TRBV7-9 to TRBJ2-3; 11 positions match TRBD2. The CDR3 covers 16 residues. Germline CDR1 SEHNR, CDR2 FQNEAQ (reference sequence). J was trimmed by 5 bases and V by 4 bases; bases with no gene match: 8. The CDR3, as DNA: TGTGCCAGCAGCTCCATAGCGGGAGGGCGGGAAGATACGCAGTATTTT. Translated: CASSSIAGGREDTQYF.

The chain combines TRBV18 with TRBJ1-4; no clear D. Per germline, CDR1 KGHSH and CDR2 LQKENI. CDR3 size: 12 residues. Trimming took off 4 bases at V and 4 bases at J, with 4 bases between the two ends. The CDR3 spells CASSLFNEKLFF. CDR3 nucleotides: TGTGCCAGCTCACTCTTTAATGAAAAACTGTTTTTT.

This clone was counted once. This chain joins TRBV18 and TRBJ2-7, with 12 bases matching TRBD2. Germline V gene lookup returns CDR1 KGHSH and CDR2 LQKENI. CDR3 length: 15 residues. The V segment lost 4 bases and the J segment 5 bases; nucleotides outside the gene matches: 6. The chain's CDR3 is CASSLTSGRPDEQYF. In DNA, the CDR3 is TGTGCCAGCTCACTTACTAGCGGGAGGCCCGACGAGCAGTACTTC. Using reference TRBV18 and TRBJ2-7 for the parts outside the CDR3, the full variable domain is NAGVMQNPRHLVRRRGQEARLRCSPMKGHSHVYWYRQLPEEGLKFMVYLQKENIIDESGMPKERFSAEFPKEGPSILRIQQVVRGDSAAYFCASSLTSGRPDEQYFGPGTRLTVT.

This sequence joins TRBV5-6 and TRBJ1-1; possibly TRBD1 for D (6 bases). The ends were cut back, 4 bases at V and 3 bases at J, with 13 bases in the middle. The CDR3 extends over 14 amino acids. The germline V gene has CDR1 SGHDT and CDR2 YYEEEE. CDR3 sequence: CASSPKTGHTEAFF. In nucleotides, the CDR3 is TGTGCCAGCAGCCCGAAAACAGGGCACACTGAAGCTTTCTTT.

This chain links TRBV28 with TRBJ1-6; 9 nucleotides align to TRBD1. CDR1 is MDHEN and CDR2 is SYDVKM in the germline V gene. The junction had 11 bases not matched to a gene; V was cut back by 8 bases and J by 9 bases. This CDR3 has 15 amino acids. CDR3 in amino acids: CASGPGQGSGSPLHF. For the CDR3, the DNA is TGTGCCAGCGGCCCGGGACAGGGTTCGGGTTCACCCCTCCACTTT.

This sequence joins TRBV30 and TRBJ2-7, with TRBD2 matching over 8 bases. CDR1 GTSNPN and CDR2 SVGIG come from the germline V gene (reference sequence). Unmatched junction bases numbered 9, after V lost 3 bases and J lost 2 bases. The CDR3 sequence is 15 residues long. The CDR3 sequence is CAWSQRGSGTYEQYF. For the CDR3, the DNA is TGTGCCTGGAGCCAAAGGGGTAGCGGGACCTACGAGCAGTACTTC.

The chain couples TRBV29-1 to TRBJ1-4; D gene unclear. This CDR3 has 12 amino acids. Germline CDR1 SQVTM, CDR2 ANQGSEA. Trimming removed 5 bases at V and 4 bases at J, with 8 bases between. The CDR3 DNA sequence: TGCAGCGTTCTAGGTTTTAATGAAAAACTGTTTTTT. Protein sequence: CSVLGFNEKLFF.

The chain is built from TRBV30 and TRBJ1-2, with TRBD1 matching over 7 bases. Trimming took 3 bases from V and 5 from J; bases not matched to a gene: 18. Germline CDR1 is GTSNPN and CDR2 is SVGIG (reference sequence). The CDR3 is made up of 17 amino acids. In nucleotides, the CDR3 is TGTGCCTGGAGGACCCAGTACCGGGACAGACTACATTATGGCTACACCTTC. It specifies CAWRTQYRDRLHYGYTF. The full variable domain, with the rest looked up from reference TRBV30 and TRBJ1-2, is SQTIHQWPATLVQPVGSPLSLECTVEGTSNPNLYWYRQAAGRGLQLLFYSVGIGQISSEVPQNLSASRPQDRQFILSSKKLLLSDSGFYLCAWRTQYRDRLHYGYTFGSGTRLTVV.

This clone has just a few counts. This chain uses TRBV7-2 with TRBJ1-2; 7 bases align to TRBD1. Germline V gene lookup returns CDR1 SGHTA and CDR2 FQGNSA. The V and J ends lost 0 bases and 8 bases, in that order; junction bases with no gene match: 6. CDR3 length equals 14 residues. CDR3 residues: CASSLAWSGGGYTF. The CDR3 DNA follows: TGTGCCAGCAGCTTAGCATGGTCAGGGGGGGGCTACACCTTC.

There are a few counts of this clone. Here the CDR3 reads CSDLEASGGTDTQYF. The CDR3 DNA reads TGCAGCGATCTGGAGGCTAGCGGGGGCACAGATACGCAGTATTTT. This chain uses TRBV29-1 with TRBJ2-3; 9 bases fit TRBD2. Germline CDR1 SQVTM, CDR2 ANQGSEA. V lost 7 bases and J lost 1; bases outside the gene matches: 9. The CDR3 runs to 15 residues.

CDR3 DNA: TGCGCCAGCAGCTTGGACCTTCGGACAGGGCGTAACTATGGCTACACCTTC. It translates to CASSLDLRTGRNYGYTF. This chain links TRBV5-1 with TRBJ1-2; 8 bases line up with TRBD1. The CDR3 is made up of 17 amino acids. From germline, CDR1 is SGHRS and CDR2 YFSETQ. Unmatched junction bases numbered 8, after V lost 0 bases and J lost 1 base.

The chain has TRBV19 and TRBJ1-2; possibly TRBD1 for D (5 bases). Between the trimmed V and J ends, which lost 3 bases and 2 bases, there was a span of 10 bases. Germline CDR1 and CDR2: LNHDA and SQIVND (reference sequence). The CDR3 has 14 residues. The CDR3 spells CASSMGRGNYGYTF. The CDR3, as DNA: TGTGCCAGTAGTATGGGACGGGGGAACTATGGCTACACCTTC.

To note about this clone: The sample carries other DNA sequences with the same CDR3. V gene TRBV6-5 combines with J gene TRBJ1-1, with D perhaps matching TRBD1 (6 bases). Trimming left V 5 bases short and J 0 bases short, with 10 bases between. Per germline, CDR1 MNHEY and CDR2 SVGAGI. This CDR3 contains 14 residues. CDR3 DNA: TGTGCCAGCAGTCCACAGGGTTTGAACACTGAAGCTTTCTTT. Translation: CASSPQGLNTEAFF.

This chain links TRBV3-1 (or the pseudogene TRBV3-2) with TRBJ1-3; 9 positions agree with TRBD1. After removal of 4 bases from V and 4 bases from J, the junction contained 5 bases not matched to a gene. Germline CDR1 LGHDT, CDR2 YNNKEL (reference sequence). The CDR3 has 15 residues. This chain's CDR3 is CASSLQGAGGNTIYF. In DNA, the CDR3 is TGTGCCAGCAGCCTACAGGGGGCAGGAGGAAACACCATATATTTT.

This clone showed up just once. This chain joins TRBV18 and TRBJ2-3; the match to TRBD2 covers 9 bases. With V trimmed by 2 bases and J by 4 bases, 7 bases remained unmatched. This CDR3 is built from 16 residues. Germline CDR1 reads KGHSH; CDR2 reads LQKENI. Written as DNA, the CDR3 is TGTGCCAGCTCACCAGGTTCTAGCGGGGCCTCAGATACGCAGTATTTT. It is translated as CASSPGSSGASDTQYF.